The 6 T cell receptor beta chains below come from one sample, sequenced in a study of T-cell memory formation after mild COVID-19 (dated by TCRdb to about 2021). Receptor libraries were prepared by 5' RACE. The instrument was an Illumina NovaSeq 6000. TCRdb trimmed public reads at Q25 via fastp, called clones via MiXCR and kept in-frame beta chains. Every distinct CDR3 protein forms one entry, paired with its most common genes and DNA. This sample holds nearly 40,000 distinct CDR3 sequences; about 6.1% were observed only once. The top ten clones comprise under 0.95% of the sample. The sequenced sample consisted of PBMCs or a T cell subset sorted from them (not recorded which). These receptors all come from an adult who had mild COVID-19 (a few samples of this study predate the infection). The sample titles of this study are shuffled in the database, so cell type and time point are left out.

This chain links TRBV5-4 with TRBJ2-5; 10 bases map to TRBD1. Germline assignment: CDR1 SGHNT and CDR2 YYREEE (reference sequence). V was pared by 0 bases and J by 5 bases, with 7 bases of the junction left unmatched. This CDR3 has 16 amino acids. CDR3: CASSLGQGALRETQYF. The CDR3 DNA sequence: TGTGCCAGCAGCTTGGGACAGGGGGCGCTAAGGGAGACCCAGTACTTC.

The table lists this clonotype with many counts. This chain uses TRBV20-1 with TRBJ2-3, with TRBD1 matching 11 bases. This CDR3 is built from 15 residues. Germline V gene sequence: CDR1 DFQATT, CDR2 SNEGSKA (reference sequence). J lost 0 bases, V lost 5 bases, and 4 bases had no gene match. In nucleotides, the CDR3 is TGCAGTGCTGAAGGGACAGGGGGGAGCACAGATACGCAGTATTTT. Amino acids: CSAEGTGGSTDTQYF.

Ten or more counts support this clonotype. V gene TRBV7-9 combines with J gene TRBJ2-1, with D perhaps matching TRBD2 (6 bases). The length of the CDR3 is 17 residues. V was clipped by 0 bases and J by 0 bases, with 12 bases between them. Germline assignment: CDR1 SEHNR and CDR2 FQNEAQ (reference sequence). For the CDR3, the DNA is TGTGCCAGCAGCTTAGCTAGCGGATTTAGCTCCTACAATGAGCAGTTCTTC. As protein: CASSLASGFSSYNEQFF.

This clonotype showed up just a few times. The CDR3 spells CATASGRASNTGELFF. CDR3 coding DNA: TGTGCCACCGCTAGCGGGAGGGCCTCGAACACCGGGGAGCTGTTTTTT. This chain links TRBV27 with TRBJ2-2; 12 nucleotides line up with TRBD2. Unmatched junction bases numbered 6, after V lost 10 bases and J lost 0 bases. The CDR3 loop spans 16 amino acids. Germline CDR1 reads MNHEY; CDR2 reads SMNVEV (reference sequence).

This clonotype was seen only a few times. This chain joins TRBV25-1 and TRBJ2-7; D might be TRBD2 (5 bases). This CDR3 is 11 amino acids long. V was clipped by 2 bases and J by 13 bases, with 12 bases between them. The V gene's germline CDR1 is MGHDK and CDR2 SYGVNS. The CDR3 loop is CASSEGLRGYF. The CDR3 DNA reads TGTGCCAGCAGTGAAGGACTTCGTGGTTACTTC.

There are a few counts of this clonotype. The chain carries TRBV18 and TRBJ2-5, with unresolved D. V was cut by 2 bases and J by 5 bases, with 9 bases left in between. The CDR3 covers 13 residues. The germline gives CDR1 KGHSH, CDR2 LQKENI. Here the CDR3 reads CASSPGVQETQYF. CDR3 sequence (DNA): TGTGCCAGCTCACCAGGTGTCCAGGAGACCCAGTACTTC.